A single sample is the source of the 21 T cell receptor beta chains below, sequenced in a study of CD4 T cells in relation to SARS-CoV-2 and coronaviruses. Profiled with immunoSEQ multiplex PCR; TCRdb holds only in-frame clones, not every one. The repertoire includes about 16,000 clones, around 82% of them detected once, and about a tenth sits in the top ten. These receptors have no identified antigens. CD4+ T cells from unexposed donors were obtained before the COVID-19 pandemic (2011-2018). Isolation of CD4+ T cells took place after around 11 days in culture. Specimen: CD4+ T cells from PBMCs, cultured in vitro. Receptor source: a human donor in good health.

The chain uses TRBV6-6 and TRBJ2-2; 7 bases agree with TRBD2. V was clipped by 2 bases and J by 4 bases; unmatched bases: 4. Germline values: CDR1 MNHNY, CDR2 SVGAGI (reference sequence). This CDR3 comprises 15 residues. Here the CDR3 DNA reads TGTGCCAGCAGTTACGGGCGGGGGAGCACCGGGGAGCTGTTTTTT. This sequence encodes CASSYGRGSTGELFF.

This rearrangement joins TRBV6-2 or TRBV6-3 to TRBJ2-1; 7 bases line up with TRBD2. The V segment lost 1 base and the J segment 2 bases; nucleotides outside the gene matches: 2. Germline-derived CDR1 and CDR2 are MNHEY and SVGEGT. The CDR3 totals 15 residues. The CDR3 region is CASSYLSGTYNEQFF. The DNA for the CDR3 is TGTGCCAGCAGTTACTTGAGCGGGACCTACAATGAGCAGTTCTTC.

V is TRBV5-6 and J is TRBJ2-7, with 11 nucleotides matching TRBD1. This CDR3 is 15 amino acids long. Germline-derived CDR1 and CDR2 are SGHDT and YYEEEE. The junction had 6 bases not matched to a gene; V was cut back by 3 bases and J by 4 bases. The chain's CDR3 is CASSSGTGGSYEQYF. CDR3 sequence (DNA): TGTGCCAGCAGCTCCGGGACAGGGGGTTCGTACGAGCAGTACTTC.

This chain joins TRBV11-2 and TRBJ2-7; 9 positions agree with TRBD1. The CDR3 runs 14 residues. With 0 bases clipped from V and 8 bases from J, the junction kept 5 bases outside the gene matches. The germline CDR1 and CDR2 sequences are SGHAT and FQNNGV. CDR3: CASSLEDRGTKQYF. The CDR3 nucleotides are TGTGCCAGCAGCTTAGAGGACAGGGGAACAAAGCAGTACTTC.

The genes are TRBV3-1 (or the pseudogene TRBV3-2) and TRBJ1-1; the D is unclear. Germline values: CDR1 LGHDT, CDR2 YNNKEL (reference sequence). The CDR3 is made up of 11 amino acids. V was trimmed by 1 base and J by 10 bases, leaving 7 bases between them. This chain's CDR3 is CASSQGWGAFF. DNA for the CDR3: TGTGCCAGCAGCCAAGGTTGGGGAGCTTTCTTT.

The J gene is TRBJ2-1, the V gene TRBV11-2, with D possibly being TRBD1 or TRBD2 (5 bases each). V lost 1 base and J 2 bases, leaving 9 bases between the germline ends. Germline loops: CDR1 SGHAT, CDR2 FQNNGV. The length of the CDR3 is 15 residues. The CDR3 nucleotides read TGTGCCAGCAGCTTAGGGGGGTTCGCCTACAATGAGCAGTTCTTC. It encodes CASSLGGFAYNEQFF.

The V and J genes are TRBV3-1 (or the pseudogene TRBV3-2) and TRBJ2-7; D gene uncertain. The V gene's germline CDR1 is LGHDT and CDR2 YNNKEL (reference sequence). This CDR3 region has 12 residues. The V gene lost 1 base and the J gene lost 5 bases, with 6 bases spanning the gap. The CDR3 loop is CASSQGENEQYF. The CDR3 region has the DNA TGTGCCAGCAGCCAAGGAGAGAACGAGCAGTACTTC.

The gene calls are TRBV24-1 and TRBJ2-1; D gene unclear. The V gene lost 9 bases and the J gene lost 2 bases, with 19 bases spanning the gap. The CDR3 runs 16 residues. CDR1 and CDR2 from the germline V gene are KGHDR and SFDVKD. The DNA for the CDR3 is TGTGCCACCTCCGGTGTTGGCCAGCGTACCTACAATGAGCAGTTCTTC. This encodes CATSGVGQRTYNEQFF.

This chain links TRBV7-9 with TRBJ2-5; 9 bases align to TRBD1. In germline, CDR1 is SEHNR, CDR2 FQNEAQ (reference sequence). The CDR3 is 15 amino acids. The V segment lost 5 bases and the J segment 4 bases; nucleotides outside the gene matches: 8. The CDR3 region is CASSPRGQGGETQYF. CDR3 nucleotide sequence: TGTGCCAGCAGCCCGAGGGGACAGGGTGGAGAGACCCAGTACTTC. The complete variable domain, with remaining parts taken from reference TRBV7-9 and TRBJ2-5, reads DTGVSQNPRHKITKRGQNVTFRCDPISEHNRLYWYRQTLGQGPEFLTYFQNEAQLEKSRLLSDRFSAERPKGSFSTLEIQRTEQGDSAMYLCASSPRGQGGETQYFGPGTRLLVL.

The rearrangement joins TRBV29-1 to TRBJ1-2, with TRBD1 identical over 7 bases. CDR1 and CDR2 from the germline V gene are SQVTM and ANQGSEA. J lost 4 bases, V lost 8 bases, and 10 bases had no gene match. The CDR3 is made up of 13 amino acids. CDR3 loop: CSSLGGTAYGYTF. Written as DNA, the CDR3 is TGCAGCTCGCTGGGTGGGACAGCCTATGGCTACACCTTC.

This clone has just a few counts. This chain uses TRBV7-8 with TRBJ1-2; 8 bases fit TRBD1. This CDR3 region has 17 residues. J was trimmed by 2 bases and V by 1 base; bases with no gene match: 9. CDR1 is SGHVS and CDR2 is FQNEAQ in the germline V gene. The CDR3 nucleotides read TGTGCCAGCAGCTTAGTGGGCAGGGGGCGCGAGAACTATGGCTACACCTTC. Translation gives CASSLVGRGRENYGYTF.

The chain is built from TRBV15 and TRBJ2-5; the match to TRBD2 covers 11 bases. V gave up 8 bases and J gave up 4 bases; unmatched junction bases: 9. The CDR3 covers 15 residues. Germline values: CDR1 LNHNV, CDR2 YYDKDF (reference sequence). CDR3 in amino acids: CATSASLAGAETQYF. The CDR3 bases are TGTGCCACCTCAGCGTCACTAGCGGGAGCAGAGACCCAGTACTTC.

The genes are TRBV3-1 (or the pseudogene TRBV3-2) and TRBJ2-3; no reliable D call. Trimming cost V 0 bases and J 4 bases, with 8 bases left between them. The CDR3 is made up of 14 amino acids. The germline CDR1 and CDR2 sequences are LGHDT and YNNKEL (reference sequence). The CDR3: CASSQENRADTQYF. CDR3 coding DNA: TGTGCCAGCAGCCAAGAAAACCGGGCAGATACGCAGTATTTT.

This CDR3 reads CASSLTGGGRGEQYF. DNA for the CDR3: TGTGCCAGCAGCTTAACAGGTGGCGGGAGGGGCGAGCAGTACTTC. The chain carries TRBV7-2 and TRBJ2-7, with 9 bases identical to TRBD2. Germline V gives CDR1 SGHTA, CDR2 FQGNSA. CDR3 length: 15 residues. V trimming: 2 bases; J trimming: 6 bases; junction bases outside the gene matches: 8.

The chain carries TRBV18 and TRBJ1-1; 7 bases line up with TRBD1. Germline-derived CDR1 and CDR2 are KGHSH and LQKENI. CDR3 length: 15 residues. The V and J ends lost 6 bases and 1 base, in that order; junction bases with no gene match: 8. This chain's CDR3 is CASSQSQGTNTEAFF. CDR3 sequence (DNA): TGTGCCAGCTCGCAGTCACAGGGGACGAACACTGAAGCTTTCTTT.

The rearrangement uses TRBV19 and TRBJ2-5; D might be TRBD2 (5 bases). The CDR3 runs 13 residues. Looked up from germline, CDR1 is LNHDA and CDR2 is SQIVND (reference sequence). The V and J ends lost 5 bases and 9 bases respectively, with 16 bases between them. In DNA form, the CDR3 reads TGTGCCAGTAGTTTACAGAACCACGGGGCCCAGTACTTC. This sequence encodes CASSLQNHGAQYF. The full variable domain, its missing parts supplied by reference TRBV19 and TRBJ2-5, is DGGITQSPKYLFRKEGQNVTLSCEQNLNHDAMYWYRQDPGQGLRLIYYSQIVNDFQKGDIAEGYSVSREKKESFPLTVTSAQKNPTAFYLCASSLQNHGAQYFGPGTRLLVL.

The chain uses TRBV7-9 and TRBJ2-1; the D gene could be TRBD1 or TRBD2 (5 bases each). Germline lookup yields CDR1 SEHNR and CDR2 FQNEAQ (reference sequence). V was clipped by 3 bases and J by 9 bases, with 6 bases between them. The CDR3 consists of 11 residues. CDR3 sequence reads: CASSLRGEQFF. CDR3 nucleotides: TGTGCCAGCAGCTTGAGGGGTGAGCAGTTCTTC.

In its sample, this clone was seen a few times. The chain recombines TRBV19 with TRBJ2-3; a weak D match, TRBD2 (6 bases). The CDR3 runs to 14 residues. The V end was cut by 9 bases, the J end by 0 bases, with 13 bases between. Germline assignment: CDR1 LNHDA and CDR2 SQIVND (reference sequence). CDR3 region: CASRLDLSTDTQYF. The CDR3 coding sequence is TGTGCCAGCCGACTAGACCTGAGCACAGATACGCAGTATTTT.

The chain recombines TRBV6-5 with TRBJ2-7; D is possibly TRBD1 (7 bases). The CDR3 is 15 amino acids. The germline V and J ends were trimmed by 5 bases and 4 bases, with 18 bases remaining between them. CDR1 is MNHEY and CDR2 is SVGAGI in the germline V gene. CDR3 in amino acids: CASSPGGGDTYEQYF. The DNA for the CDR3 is TGTGCCAGCAGTCCCGGAGGGGGCGACACGTACGAGCAGTACTTC.

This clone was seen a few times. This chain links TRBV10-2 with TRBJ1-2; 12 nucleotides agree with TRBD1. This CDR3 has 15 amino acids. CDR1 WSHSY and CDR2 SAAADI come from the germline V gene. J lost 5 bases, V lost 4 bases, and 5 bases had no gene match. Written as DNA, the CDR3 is TGCGCCAGCAGTGCGGGACAGGGGGCACGGTATGGCTACACCTTC. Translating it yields CASSAGQGARYGYTF.

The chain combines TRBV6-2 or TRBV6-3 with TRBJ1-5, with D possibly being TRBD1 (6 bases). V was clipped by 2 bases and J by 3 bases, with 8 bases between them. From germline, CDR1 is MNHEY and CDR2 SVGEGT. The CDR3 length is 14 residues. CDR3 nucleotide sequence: TGTGCCAGCAGTTACGGGGACAACAATCAGCCCCAGCATTTT. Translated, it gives CASSYGDNNQPQHF.